This entry features one T cell receptor (beta chain) sequence. The data are from a study of T-cell memory formation after mild COVID-19. TCRalpha and TCRbeta libraries used 5'RACE with constant-segment primers and UMIs. TCRdb reanalysed the 5' RACE reads using MiXCR and keeps one entry per CDR3 protein. Of around 400,000 distinct CDR3 sequences detected, roughly a quarter appear once; the ten largest clones hold about 8.7%. The sample was PBMCs or a T cell subset sorted from them (not recorded which). This clonotype was obtained from an adult woman who had mild COVID-19 (a few samples of this study predate the infection). Cell type and time point are not known.

The CDR3 spells CATSRELAANNEQFF. The CDR3 DNA is TGTGCCACCAGCAGAGAACTAGCGGCAAACAATGAGCAGTTCTTC. J is TRBJ2-1 and V is TRBV15, with 8 bases lining up with TRBD2. Trimming removed 0 bases from V and 5 bases from J; junction bases left unmatched: 3. Germline assignment: CDR1 LNHNV and CDR2 YYDKDF (reference sequence). This CDR3 comprises 15 residues.